This T cell receptor (beta chain) derives from a study of identifying expanded T cells in peripheral blood. CDR1 and CDR2 from the germline V gene are SGHRS and YFSETQ. The CDR3 length is 16 residues. The V and J ends lost 0 bases and 0 bases respectively, with 7 bases between them. The method was immunoSEQ multiplex PCR; TCRdb's version includes in-frame clones alone and lacks a portion of them. The data show tens of thousands of clones, with approximately 88% seen just once and 3% to 4% held by the top ten. About this clone itself: Its antigen is as yet unknown.

Study outcomes and limitations: Roughly 2-week clone count variance significantly increased as total template count grew.

The V gene is TRBV5-1, the J gene TRBJ1-6, with D unresolved. The receptor's source is a person aged 18-70 years in good health. Material: blood. CDR3 loop: CASSLAGSSYNSPLHF. The CDR3 DNA is TGCGCCAGCAGCTTGGCGGGGAGCTCCTATAATTCACCCCTCCACTTT.